This T cell receptor (beta chain) was recorded in a study of Ad26.COV2.S vaccination and SARS-CoV-2 variants. Losses at the gene ends were 5 bases for V and 2 bases for J; bases not matched to a gene: 7. CDR3 length: 14 residues. The germline gives CDR1 SGHRS, CDR2 YFSETQ. Only in-frame clones appear in the TCRdb table, and some are missing; sequencing was by immunoSEQ multiplex PCR. This table holds 300,000 to 350,000 clones, 85% found once. Treatment noted: roughly 18 received Ad26.COV2.S at low or high dose, single or two shots; about 5 received placebo; per-sample allocation not given. Sampling took place 63 days after the first vaccine or placebo injection. It was Wuhan-strain SARS-CoV-2 spike that the Ad26 vaccine vector expressed.

This chain links TRBV5-1 with TRBJ2-7, with 7 bases lining up with TRBD2. The sample here was peripheral blood, taken in a trial of Ad26.COV2.S vaccine versus placebo. The clonotype originates from a person between 18 and 60 years old who received the Ad26.COV2.S COVID-19 vaccine or a placebo. CDR3 sequence: CASRPRDYTYEQYF. CDR3 nucleotide sequence: TGCGCCAGCAGACCCCGGGACTACACCTACGAGCAGTACTTC. The entire variable domain, with the rest obtained from reference TRBV5-1 and TRBJ2-7, is as follows: KAGVTQTPRYLIKTRGQQVTLSCSPISGHRSVSWYQQTPGQGLQFLFEYFSETQRNKGNFPGRFSGRQFSNSRSEMNVSTLELGDSALYLCASRPRDYTYEQYFGPGTRLTVT.